A single sample is the source of the 9 T cell receptor beta chains below, sequenced in a study of CD8 T cells in Susac syndrome. The RNA, about 0.5 to 1 ug, was put through reverse transcription using random hexamers. TCRdb processed the immunoSEQ multiplex PCR reads anew with MiXCR; each CDR3 protein has one entry. The data show approximately 150,000 distinct CDR3 sequences, with approximately 96% seen just once and more than 0.075% held by the top ten. Specimen: CD4+ T cells from PBMCs. These receptors originate from a human donor with Susac syndrome.

The chain couples TRBV29-1 to TRBJ2-5; tentatively, D is TRBD2 (5 bases). Germline lookup yields CDR1 SQVTM and CDR2 ANQGSEA. The CDR3 is made up of 13 amino acids. V dropped 4 bases and J dropped 7 bases, with 16 bases sitting between them. The CDR3 region has the DNA TGCAGCGTTGGTGCCACCCTACGGGGGACCCAGTACTTC. Residues: CSVGATLRGTQYF.

This clonotype has only a few counts. CDR3 in amino acids: CASSRGQGSSDGYTF. The CDR3 coding sequence is TGTGCCAGCAGCCGTGGACAGGGTTCCTCAGATGGCTACACCTTC. V gene TRBV3-1 combines with J gene TRBJ1-2; 8 bases map to TRBD1. Looked up from germline, CDR1 is LGHDT and CDR2 is YNNKEL (reference sequence). With V trimmed by 4 bases and J by 6 bases, 10 bases remained unmatched. The CDR3 covers 15 residues.

This chain connects TRBV18 to TRBJ1-5, with D perhaps matching TRBD1 (5 bases). The germline CDR1 and CDR2 sequences are KGHSH and LQKENI. Trimming took 0 bases from V and 6 from J, leaving 9 bases between them. This CDR3 spans 14 amino acids. The CDR3 DNA reads TGTGCCAGCTCACCACCGGGGGGAATTCAGCCCCAGCATTTT. Translated: CASSPPGGIQPQHF.

The chain uses TRBV28 and TRBJ2-6; no definite D call. The CDR3 sequence is 15 residues long. Germline CDR1 is MDHEN and CDR2 is SYDVKM. The V end was cut by 5 bases, the J end by 5 bases, with 13 bases between. The CDR3 spells CASSTPDPRANVLTF. The CDR3 coding sequence is TGTGCCAGCAGTACCCCCGACCCGAGGGCCAACGTCCTGACTTTC.

V is TRBV19 and J is TRBJ1-1, with a tentative D call TRBD1 (5 bases). Germline values: CDR1 LNHDA, CDR2 SQIVND (reference sequence). Trimming cost V 4 bases and J 5 bases, with 11 bases left between them. The CDR3 spans 13 residues. DNA of the CDR3: TGTGCCAGTAGTAGGAGGGGAAGGACTGAAGCTTTCTTT. It specifies CASSRRGRTEAFF.

The rearrangement uses TRBV29-1 and TRBJ1-1; D is perhaps TRBD1 (5 bases). CDR1 is SQVTM and CDR2 is ANQGSEA in the germline V gene. The CDR3 has 13 residues. Trimming took off 6 bases at V and 0 bases at J, with 11 bases between the two ends. CDR3 in DNA: TGCAGCGTCGGGGGGTTGTTGAACACTGAAGCTTTCTTT. This translates into CSVGGLLNTEAFF. Full variable domain (missing parts from reference TRBV29-1 and TRBJ1-1): SAVISQKPSRDICQRGTSLTIQCQVDSQVTMMFWYRQQPGQSLTLIATANQGSEATYESGFVIDKFPISRPNLTFSTLTVSNMSPEDSSIYLCSVGGLLNTEAFFGQGTRLTVV.

This chain uses TRBV3-1 with TRBJ2-5, with TRBD2 matching 8 bases. CDR3 length: 15 residues. The germline V gene encodes CDR1 LGHDT and CDR2 YNNKEL (reference sequence). Unmatched junction bases numbered 11, after V lost 4 bases and J lost 7 bases. Here the CDR3 DNA reads TGTGCCAGCAGCCCCGAAATAGCGGGGTCGGTGACCCAGTACTTC. Its protein is CASSPEIAGSVTQYF.

The chain uses TRBV5-1 and TRBJ2-4, with unresolved D. The CDR3 is 15 amino acids. The germline CDR1 and CDR2 sequences are SGHRS and YFSETQ. Trimming took off 4 bases at V and 8 bases at J, with 19 bases between the two ends. CDR3 region: CASSRTSDAADIQYF. CDR3 bases: TGCGCCAGCAGCCGCACTTCGGACGCGGCGGACATTCAGTACTTC.

The CDR3 nucleotides read TGTGCCAGCAGACAGGGGGCGAACACTGAAGCTTTCTTT. This encodes CASRQGANTEAFF. The chain joins TRBV6-5 to TRBJ1-1, with 9 bases aligning to TRBD1. After removal of 6 bases from V and 1 base from J, the junction contained 0 bases not matched to a gene. The CDR3 loop spans 13 amino acids. CDR1 and CDR2 from the germline V gene are MNHEY and SVGAGI.